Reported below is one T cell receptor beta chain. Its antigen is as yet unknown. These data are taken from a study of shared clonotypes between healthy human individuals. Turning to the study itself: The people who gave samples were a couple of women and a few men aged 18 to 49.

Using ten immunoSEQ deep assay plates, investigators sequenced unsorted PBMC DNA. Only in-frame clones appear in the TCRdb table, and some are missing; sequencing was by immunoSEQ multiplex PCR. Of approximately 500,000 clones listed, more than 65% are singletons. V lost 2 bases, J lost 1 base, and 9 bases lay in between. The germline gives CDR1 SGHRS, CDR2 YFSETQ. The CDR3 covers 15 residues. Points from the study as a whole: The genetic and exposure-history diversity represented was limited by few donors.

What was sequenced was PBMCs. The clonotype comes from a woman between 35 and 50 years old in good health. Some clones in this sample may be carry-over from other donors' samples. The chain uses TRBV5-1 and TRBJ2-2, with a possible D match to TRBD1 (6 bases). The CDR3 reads CASSLPGQNTGELFF. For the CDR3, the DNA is TGCGCCAGCAGCTTACCGGGACAGAACACCGGGGAGCTGTTTTTT.